This T cell receptor beta chain was sequenced in a study of beta chain features in type 1 diabetes. Study findings and constraints: In every one of the four CD4+ subsets, TCRB CDR3s were moderately but significantly shorter in Type 1 diabetes patients.

With 3 bases clipped from V and 4 bases from J, the junction kept 2 bases outside the gene matches. Germline V gives CDR1 LNHNV, CDR2 YYDKDF (reference sequence). CDR3 length: 14 residues. The authors reverse transcribed all of the isolated RNA, so sequencing captured expressed TCRB transcripts. The data were produced by immunoSEQ multiplex PCR, yet TCRdb's version contains in-frame clones alone and is incomplete. Found here are some 190,000 clones, under 9.5% of them singletons; the top ten hold approximately 0.54%. With regard to this clone: The antigen remains undetermined.

Sequenced input: central memory CD4+ T cells from blood. This TCR came from a man aged 18 to 29 with type 1 diabetes. This rearrangement joins TRBV15 to TRBJ1-4, with TRBD1 identical over 7 bases. CDR3 coding DNA: TGTGCCACCAGCAGGGGACAGTTTAATGAAAAACTGTTTTTT. It codes for CATSRGQFNEKLFF.